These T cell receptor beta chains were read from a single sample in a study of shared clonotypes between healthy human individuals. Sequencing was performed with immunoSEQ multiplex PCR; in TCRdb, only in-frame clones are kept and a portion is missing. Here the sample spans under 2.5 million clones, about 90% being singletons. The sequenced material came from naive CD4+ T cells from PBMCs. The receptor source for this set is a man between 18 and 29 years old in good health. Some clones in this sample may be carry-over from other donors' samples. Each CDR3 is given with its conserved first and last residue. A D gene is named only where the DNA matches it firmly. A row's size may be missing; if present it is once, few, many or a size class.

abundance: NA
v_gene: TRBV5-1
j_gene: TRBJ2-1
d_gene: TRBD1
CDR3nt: TGCGCCAGCAGCTTAGGACAGGACAATGAGCAGTTCTTC
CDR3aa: CASSLGQDNEQFF

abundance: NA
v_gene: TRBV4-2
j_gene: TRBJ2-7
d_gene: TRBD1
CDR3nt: TGTGCCAGCAGCCATCCGGGACAGGGGAGCTACGAGCAGTACTTC
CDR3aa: CASSHPGQGSYEQYF

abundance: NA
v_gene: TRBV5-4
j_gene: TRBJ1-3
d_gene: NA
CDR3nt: TGTGCCAGCAGCGCCTCAGCCTCTGGCTCTGGAAACACCATATATTTT
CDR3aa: CASSASASGSGNTIYF

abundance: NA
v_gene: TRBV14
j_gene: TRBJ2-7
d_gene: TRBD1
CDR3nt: TGTGCCAGCAGCCAAGCGTTGTCAGGGGGCGAGCAGTACTTC
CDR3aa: CASSQALSGGEQYF

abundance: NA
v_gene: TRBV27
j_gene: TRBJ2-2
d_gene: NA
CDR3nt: TGTGCCAGCAGTTTGAGGAGGGTAGACACCGGGGAGCTGTTTTTT
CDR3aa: CASSLRRVDTGELFF

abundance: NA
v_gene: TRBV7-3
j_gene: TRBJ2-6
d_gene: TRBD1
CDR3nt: TGTGCCAGCAGCGCGACAGGGGGCGCTGGGGCCAACGTCCTGACTTTC
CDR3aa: CASSATGGAGANVLTF

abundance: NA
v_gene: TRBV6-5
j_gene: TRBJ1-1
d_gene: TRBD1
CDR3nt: TGTGCCAGCAGCCGGGACAGGGGCCCGAACACTGAAGCTTTCTTT
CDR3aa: CASSRDRGPNTEAFF

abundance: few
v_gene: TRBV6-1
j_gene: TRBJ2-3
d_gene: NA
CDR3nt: TGTGCCAGCAAGGACACCCAACCTAGAAGGCAGTATTTT
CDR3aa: CASKDTQPRRQYF

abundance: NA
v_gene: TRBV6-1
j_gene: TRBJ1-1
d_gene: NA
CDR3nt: TGTGCCAGCATTCTGAACACTGAAGCTTTCTTT
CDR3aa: CASILNTEAFF

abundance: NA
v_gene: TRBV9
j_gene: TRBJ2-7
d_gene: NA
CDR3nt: TGTGCCAGCAGCGTAGCCGGAGGGGGACCCTACGAGCAGTACTTC
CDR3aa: CASSVAGGGPYEQYF

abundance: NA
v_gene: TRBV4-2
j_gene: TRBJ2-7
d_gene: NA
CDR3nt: TGTGCCAGCAGCCAAGATTACCAGGGATCCTGGTCTAGCTCCTACGAGCAGTACTTC
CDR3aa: CASSQDYQGSWSSSYEQYF

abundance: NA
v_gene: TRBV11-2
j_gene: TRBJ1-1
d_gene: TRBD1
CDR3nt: TGTGCCAGCAGCTTAGACGCACAGGGGGGATGGAACACTGAAGCTTTCTTT
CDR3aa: CASSLDAQGGWNTEAFF

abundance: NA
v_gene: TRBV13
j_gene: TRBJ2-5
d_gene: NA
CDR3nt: TGTGCCAGCAGCTCGGGAACGGAGACCCAGTACTTC
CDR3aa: CASSSGTETQYF

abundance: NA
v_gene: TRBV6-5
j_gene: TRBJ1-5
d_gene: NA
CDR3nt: TGTGCCAGCAGTTACTCCCCTTCTTTGGTGGCCCAGCATTTT
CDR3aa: CASSYSPSLVAQHF

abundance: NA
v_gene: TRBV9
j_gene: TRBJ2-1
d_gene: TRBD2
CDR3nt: TGTGCCAGCAGCGGAACGATGACTAGCGGGAGGGCAGCAAATGAGCAGTTCTTC
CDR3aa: CASSGTMTSGRAANEQFF

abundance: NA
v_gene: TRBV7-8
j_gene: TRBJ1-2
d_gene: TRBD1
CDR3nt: TGTGCCAGCAGCTCCGGGACAGGCAAAATATATGGCTACACCTTC
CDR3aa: CASSSGTGKIYGYTF

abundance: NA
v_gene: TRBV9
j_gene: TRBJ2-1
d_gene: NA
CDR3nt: TGTGCCAGCAGCGTAGATCAAGGACTTCAGTTCTTC
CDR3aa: CASSVDQGLQFF

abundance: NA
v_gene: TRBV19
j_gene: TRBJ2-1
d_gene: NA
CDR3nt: TGTGCCAGTAGTATTTGGGGGATCACCTACAATGAGCAGTTCTTC
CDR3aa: CASSIWGITYNEQFF

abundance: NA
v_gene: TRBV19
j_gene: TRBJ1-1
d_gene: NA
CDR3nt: TGTGCCAGTAGTGCCGCACGAGGGGGGATCTTT
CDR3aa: CASSAARGGIF

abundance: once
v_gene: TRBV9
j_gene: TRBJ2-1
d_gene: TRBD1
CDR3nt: TGTGCCAGCAGCGGACCCTCGGGACAGATTTACAATGAGCAGTTCTTC
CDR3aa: CASSGPSGQIYNEQFF

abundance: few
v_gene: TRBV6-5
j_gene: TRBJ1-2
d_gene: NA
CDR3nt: TGTGCCAGCACCCCAGGGCCTTATGGCTACACCTTC
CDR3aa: CASTPGPYGYTF

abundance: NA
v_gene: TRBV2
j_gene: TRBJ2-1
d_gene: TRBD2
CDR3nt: TGTGCCAGCAAATCCGGGGCTAGCGGGATCAATGAGCAGTTCTTC
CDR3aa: CASKSGASGINEQFF

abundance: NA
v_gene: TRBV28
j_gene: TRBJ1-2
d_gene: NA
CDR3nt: TGTGCCAGCAGTTTCCCGCCCCCAAACTATGGCTACACCTTC
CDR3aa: CASSFPPPNYGYTF

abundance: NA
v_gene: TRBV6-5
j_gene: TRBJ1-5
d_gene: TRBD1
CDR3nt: TGTGCCAGCAGTTCCACGGGGACAGGGAAGGATCAGCCCCAGCATTTT
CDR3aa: CASSSTGTGKDQPQHF

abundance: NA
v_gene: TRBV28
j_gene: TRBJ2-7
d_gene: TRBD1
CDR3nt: TGTGCCAGCCTCGGGACAGCGCCCAGCTTTGAGCAGTACTTC
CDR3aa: CASLGTAPSFEQYF

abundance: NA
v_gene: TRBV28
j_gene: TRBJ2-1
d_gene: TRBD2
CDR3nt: TGTGCCAGCAGTTTAAGCGGGACTAGACAAAATGAGCAGTTCTTC
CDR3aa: CASSLSGTRQNEQFF

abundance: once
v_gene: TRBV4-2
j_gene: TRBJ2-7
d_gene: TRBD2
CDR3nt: TGTGCCAGCAGCCAGGGACTAGCGGGACCCCCCTACGAGCAGTACTTC
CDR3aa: CASSQGLAGPPYEQYF

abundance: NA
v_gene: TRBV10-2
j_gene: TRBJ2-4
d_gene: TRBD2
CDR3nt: TGCGCCACCTGGGTGCGGGAGAGTGACATTCAGTACTTC
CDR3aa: CATWVRESDIQYF

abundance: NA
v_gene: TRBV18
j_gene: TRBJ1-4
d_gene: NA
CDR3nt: TGTGCCAGCTCATTGGCCCTCCCCCCCAATGAAAAACTGTTTTTT
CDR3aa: CASSLALPPNEKLFF

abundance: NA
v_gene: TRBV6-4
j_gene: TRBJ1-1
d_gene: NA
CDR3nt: TGTGCCAGCAGTGACTCGGACCGGTCTGAAGCTTTCTTT
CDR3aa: CASSDSDRSEAFF

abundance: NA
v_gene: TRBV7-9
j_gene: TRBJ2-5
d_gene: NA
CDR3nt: TGTGCCAGCAGCTTAGGGCAGGGGATGGACCAAGAGACCCAGTACTTC
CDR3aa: CASSLGQGMDQETQYF

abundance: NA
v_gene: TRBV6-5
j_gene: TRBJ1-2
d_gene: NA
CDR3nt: TGTGCCAGCAGAGGGACGGACTATGGCTACACCTTC
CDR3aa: CASRGTDYGYTF

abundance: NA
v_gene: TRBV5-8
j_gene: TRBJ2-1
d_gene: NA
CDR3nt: TGTGCCAGCAGCTTGGGTGGGGACTGGGGGTACAATGAGCAGTTCTTC
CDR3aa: CASSLGGDWGYNEQFF

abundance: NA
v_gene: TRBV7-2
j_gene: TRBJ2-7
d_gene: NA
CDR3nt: TGTGCCAGCAGCCGCAAACATTTAGTTGGCTATATCTACGAGCAGTACTTC
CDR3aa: CASSRKHLVGYIYEQYF

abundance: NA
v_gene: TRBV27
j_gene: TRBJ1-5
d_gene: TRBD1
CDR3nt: TGTGCCAGCAGTTCCGTCGGACAGGGACGAAATCAGCCCCAGCATTTT
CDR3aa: CASSSVGQGRNQPQHF

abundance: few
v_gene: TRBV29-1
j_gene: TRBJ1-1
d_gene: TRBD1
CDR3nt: TGCAGCGTTAGGTTAGGAGGACAGGGATTTAAGACTGAAGCTTTCTTT
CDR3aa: CSVRLGGQGFKTEAFF